Listed below are T cell receptor beta chains from one sample, sequenced in a study of CD4 and CD8 cells across lung adenocarcinoma regions. TCRdb called the PCR reads again in MiXCR, with one record for every CDR3 protein. This sample yields under 3,500 distinct CDR3 sequences, of which around 42% are seen a single time; 46% belongs to the top ten. The specimen sequenced was CD8+ T cells from the center of a lung tumor. Receptor source: a male donor with lung adenocarcinoma. The CD4 and CD8 labels of this study may be unreliable. Each CDR3 is given with its conserved first and last residue. Fields, in order: D gene, clone size, V gene, J gene, CDR3 DNA, CDR3 protein. The D gene is left open where the match is weak. Part of the rows lack a size; the others show once, few, many or a class for expanded clones.

>.|many|TRBV6-2/TRBV6-3|TRBJ2-1
TGTGCCAGCAGTACGAGGAGGGGGCTCAATGAGCAGTTCTTC
CASSTRRGLNEQFF
>.|medium-sized|TRBV6-1|TRBJ2-5
TGTGCCTCCGGAATCTCAGGGAAAGTTTCCCAAGAGACCCAGTACTTC
CASGISGKVSQETQYF
>TRBD2|.|TRBV3-1|TRBJ2-3
TGTGCCAGCAGCCCTCTAGCGGGAGGGGTCGCAGATACGCAGTATTTT
CASSPLAGGVADTQYF
>.|medium-sized|TRBV6-1|TRBJ1-1
TGTGCCAGCAGCTTGTTACCTACTAAGACTGAAGCTTTCTTT
CASSLLPTKTEAFF
>TRBD1|once|TRBV6-5|TRBJ1-1
TGTGCCAGCAGTTGGACAGGGCTGAACACTGAAGCTTTCTTT
CASSWTGLNTEAFF
>TRBD2|medium-sized|TRBV10-1|TRBJ2-5
TGCGCCAGCAGTGAGTCGACTAGCGGAGAAGAGACCCAGTACTTC
CASSESTSGEETQYF
>TRBD1|.|TRBV6-1|TRBJ2-7
TGTGCCAGCAGACCTCATAAGACAGGGACCAATGAGCAGTACTTC
CASRPHKTGTNEQYF
>.|few|TRBV6-1|TRBJ2-7
TGTGCCAGCAGCCCCGACAGGAGCTACGAGCAGTACTTC
CASSPDRSYEQYF
>TRBD2|few|TRBV9|TRBJ2-3
TGTGCCAGCAGCGTAGGTCTAGCGGGAGTCACAGATACGCAGTATTTT
CASSVGLAGVTDTQYF
>.|.|TRBV6-5|TRBJ2-3
TGTGCCAGCAGTGTACTATTAACAGATACGCAGTATTTT
CASSVLLTDTQYF
>TRBD2|few|TRBV6-1|TRBJ2-7
TGTGCCAGCAGAAAAAAAGCGGGGGGGCCCAATGAGCAGTACTTC
CASRKKAGGPNEQYF
>.|medium-sized|TRBV6-1|TRBJ2-1
TGTGCCAGCAGTGAACGGGAGCAAGAGACCCAGTTCTTC
CASSEREQETQFF
>.|.|TRBV6-1|TRBJ2-3
TGTGCCAGCACCGTTGGCCGGTCAGGGGGGGCAGATACGCAGTATTTT
CASTVGRSGGADTQYF
>.|.|TRBV6-1|TRBJ1-1
TGTGCCAGCAGAAACAGGGACACTGAAGCTTTCTTT
CASRNRDTEAFF
>TRBD2|medium-sized|TRBV24-1|TRBJ2-1
TGTGCCACCAGTGATTCCGGACTAGGTTCCTACCAAGAGACCCAGTTCTTC
CATSDSGLGSYQETQFF
>.|few|TRBV6-1|TRBJ2-5
TGTGCCAGCAGCCCCTTAGGAAGGGTAAGGGAGACCCAGTACTTC
CASSPLGRVRETQYF
>.|.|TRBV12-3/TRBV12-4|TRBJ1-1
TGTGCCAGCAGTTCAAGACGTGAAGCTTTCTTT
CASSSRREAFF
>TRBD2|.|TRBV10-1|TRBJ2-1
TGCGCCAGCAGTGAGTCTCGTAGCGGGGGTTACAATGAGCAGTTCTTC
CASSESRSGGYNEQFF
>TRBD2|.|TRBV20-1|TRBJ2-7
TGCAGTGCTAGGGAGGGGCGGGCTAGCGGGAGGTACAATGAGCAGTACTTC
CSAREGRASGRYNEQYF
>.|.|TRBV10-2|TRBJ2-3
TGCGCCAGCAGTGAGTGGCCCGACAAGATGCAGTATTTT
CASSEWPDKMQYF
>.|.|TRBV6-1|TRBJ1-1
TGTGCCAGCAAACAGCGCAGGGACACTGAAGCTTTCTTT
CASKQRRDTEAFF
>.|.|TRBV27|TRBJ2-5
TGTGCCAGCCGTCGAAAACCGGGGGAGACCCAGTACTTC
CASRRKPGETQYF
>.|.|TRBV6-1|TRBJ2-7
TGTGCCAGCGGGCTTGATAACAGGTACTACAATGAGCAGTACTTC
CASGLDNRYYNEQYF
>TRBD1|.|TRBV10-3|TRBJ2-3
TGTGCCATCAGTGAGGACTTGACAGGGTCCTCACCCCTCCACTTC
CAISEDLTGSSPLHF
>.|.|TRBV28|TRBJ2-5
TGTGCCAGCAGTTTAACCGGAGAGACCCAGTACTTC
CASSLTGETQYF
>TRBD1|medium-sized|TRBV6-1|TRBJ2-1
TGTGCCAGCAGTGAAGCGTGGACAGGGTCCAATGAGCAGTTCTTC
CASSEAWTGSNEQFF
>.|medium-sized|TRBV6-5|TRBJ2-3
TGTGCCAGCAGTTACTTCCCGAACGCTGGCACAGATACGCAGTATTTT
CASSYFPNAGTDTQYF
>TRBD2|medium-sized|TRBV27|TRBJ2-1
TGTGCCAGCAGTATTTCCGGGACTAGCGGGAGAAGGGCCTACAATGAGCAGTTCTTC
CASSISGTSGRRAYNEQFF
>.|.|TRBV27|TRBJ2-1
TGTGCCAGCAGGGGGAGGGGGCGGGAGTCCCAGTTCTTC
CASRGRGRESQFF
>TRBD2|medium-sized|TRBV6-5|TRBJ2-3
TGTGCCAGCAGTTACTCGTCGGGAGGGGAATCCAATACGCAGTATTTT
CASSYSSGGESNTQYF
>.|.|TRBV27|TRBJ2-7
TGTGCCAGCAAACCCAGCAACCCTCTGCACGAGCAGTACTTC
CASKPSNPLHEQYF
>TRBD2|.|TRBV6-1|TRBJ2-4
TGTGCCAGCAGAAAGCTTGGACTAGCCGGAGACATGCAGTACTTC
CASRKLGLAGDMQYF
>.|.|TRBV11-3|TRBJ2-3
TGTGCCAGCAGCTTAGCTCGAGGGGGTACGCAGTATTTT
CASSLARGGTQYF
>TRBD1|.|TRBV6-4|TRBJ2-7
TGTGCCAGCAGTGCCAGGACAGGGGGAAATGAGCAGTACTTC
CASSARTGGNEQYF
>TRBD2|many|TRBV6-2/TRBV6-3|TRBJ2-3
TGTGCCAGCAGTTACTCCAACAAGGGACTAGCGGGAGCCACAGATACGCAGTATTTT
CASSYSNKGLAGATDTQYF
>TRBD2|.|TRBV20-1|TRBJ2-1
TGCAGTGCAGGAGCGGGAGGGCCCAGGGAGCAGTTCTTC
CSAGAGGPREQFF
>TRBD2|medium-sized|TRBV6-1|TRBJ2-2
TGTGCCAGCAGTGAGGGGACTAGCGACACCGGGGAGCTGTTTTTT
CASSEGTSDTGELFF
>TRBD2|medium-sized|TRBV25-1|TRBJ2-3
TGTGCCAGCACTCGGACTAGCGGAGCTAGCACAGATACGCAGTATTTT
CASTRTSGASTDTQYF
>.|few|TRBV7-2|TRBJ2-1
TGTGCCAGCAGCTTAGTACGGGGTAGGGCCCGGGGATACAATGAGCAGTTCTTC
CASSLVRGRARGYNEQFF
>TRBD2|.|TRBV7-2|TRBJ2-1
TGTGCCAGCAGCTCAAAGGGAGGGAGCGCGGTCGCTGAGCAGTTCTTC
CASSSKGGSAVAEQFF
>.|few|TRBV7-8|TRBJ2-7
TGTGCCAGCAGCTTAGTTGGGGGCCCGACCTACGAGCAGTACTTC
CASSLVGGPTYEQYF
>.|.|TRBV27|TRBJ1-5
TGTGCCAGCAGTTTAGGGCAGACTTACAATCAGCCCCAGCATTTT
CASSLGQTYNQPQHF
>.|.|TRBV11-3|TRBJ2-1
TGTGCCAGCAGCTTAGTTGGGCTGGGGGACAATGAGCAGTTCTTC
CASSLVGLGDNEQFF
>TRBD2|.|TRBV27|TRBJ2-7
TGTGCCAGCAGTTTTAACGAAGTGGCGGGAGGCGAGCAGTACTTC
CASSFNEVAGGEQYF
>TRBD2|few|TRBV25-1|TRBJ2-2
TGTGCCAGCAGTGACCAGCGGGAGACCGGGGAGCTGTTTTTT
CASSDQRETGELFF
>TRBD2|medium-sized|TRBV27|TRBJ2-1
TGTGCCAGCAGTCTGGGGACTAGCGGGAGCCAGTATGAGCAGTTCTTC
CASSLGTSGSQYEQFF
>TRBD1|.|TRBV6-1|TRBJ1-6
TGTGCCAGCAGCGGGACAGGGGATAATTCACCCCTCCACTTT
CASSGTGDNSPLHF
>TRBD2|.|TRBV6-5|TRBJ2-1
TGTGCCAGCAGTTACTCGACTAGCGGACAAGGTGAGCAGTTTTTC
CASSYSTSGQGEQFF
>.|.|TRBV6-5|TRBJ2-7
TGTGCCAGCAGTTACTCGATAATGTCTAACTACGAGCAGTACTTC
CASSYSIMSNYEQYF
>TRBD2|.|TRBV6-4|TRBJ2-1
TGTGCCAGCAGCCCTGAGGCTAGCGGGAGCTATGAGCAGTTCTTC
CASSPEASGSYEQFF
>.|once|TRBV24-1|TRBJ2-3
TGTGCCACCGGAGGAGGGTCGGGTAGCACAGAGACCCAGTATTTT
CATGGGSGSTETQYF